These T cell receptor beta chains were read from a single sample in a study of OX40 agonist ivuxolimab in advanced cancers. Only in-frame clones appear in the TCRdb table, and some are missing; sequencing was by immunoSEQ multiplex PCR. Here the sample spans some 100,000 clones, approximately 84% being singletons. The sample consisted of CD4+ or CD8+ T cells sorted from blood, taken in a trial of the OX40 agonist ivuxolimab. The receptors were sampled from an adult with an advanced solid tumor such as melanoma, head and neck, liver or kidney cancer. Both conserved end residues are part of each CDR3. Each record gives: D gene, J gene, V gene, clone size, CDR3 protein, CDR3 DNA. D genes are given only for firm matches. For some rows the clone size is stated as once, few or many, or as a class when expanded; others skip it.

D gene: TRBD2
J gene: TRBJ2-3
V gene: TRBV10-1
clone size: once
CDR3 protein: CASSEGAGGSTDTQYF
CDR3 DNA: TGCGCCAGCAGTGAGGGAGCGGGAGGCAGCACAGATACGCAGTATTTT

D gene: NA
J gene: TRBJ2-4
V gene: TRBV7-2
clone size: NA
CDR3 protein: CASRQGGDIQYF
CDR3 DNA: TGTGCCAGCCGGCAGGGGGGAGACATTCAGTACTTC

D gene: NA
J gene: TRBJ1-2
V gene: TRBV29-1
clone size: NA
CDR3 protein: CSVEGVAMDSGGYTF
CDR3 DNA: TGCAGCGTTGAAGGGGTCGCAATGGACTCTGGGGGCTACACCTTC

D gene: NA
J gene: TRBJ1-2
V gene: TRBV7-9
clone size: NA
CDR3 protein: CASSFSFGGYHGYTF
CDR3 DNA: TGTGCCAGCAGCTTCAGCTTCGGGGGCTACCATGGCTACACCTTC

D gene: TRBD1
J gene: TRBJ2-5
V gene: TRBV5-8
clone size: NA
CDR3 protein: CASSPGTGGEETQYF
CDR3 DNA: TGTGCCAGCAGCCCAGGGACAGGGGGCGAAGAGACCCAGTACTTC

D gene: NA
J gene: TRBJ2-7
V gene: TRBV11-2
clone size: NA
CDR3 protein: CASSLERGVPYEQYF
CDR3 DNA: TGTGCCAGCAGCTTAGAGAGAGGCGTCCCCTACGAGCAGTACTTC

D gene: NA
J gene: TRBJ2-1
V gene: TRBV4-3
clone size: NA
CDR3 protein: CASSQEARLSYNEQFF
CDR3 DNA: TGCGCCAGCAGCCAAGAAGCTCGCCTCTCCTACAATGAGCAGTTCTTC

D gene: NA
J gene: TRBJ2-1
V gene: TRBV9
clone size: NA
CDR3 protein: CASSGPEQFF
CDR3 DNA: TGTGCCAGCAGCGGGCCTGAGCAGTTCTTC

D gene: NA
J gene: TRBJ2-3
V gene: TRBV7-2
clone size: once
CDR3 protein: CASSLGGPRDTQYF
CDR3 DNA: TGTGCCAGCAGCCTCGGGGGGCCGAGAGATACGCAGTATTTT

D gene: TRBD1
J gene: TRBJ2-7
V gene: TRBV2
clone size: NA
CDR3 protein: CASSGGQGAYEQYF
CDR3 DNA: TGTGCCAGCAGTGGTGGACAGGGGGCCTACGAGCAGTACTTC

D gene: TRBD1
J gene: TRBJ1-2
V gene: TRBV12-5
clone size: NA
CDR3 protein: CASGTGWEGYTF
CDR3 DNA: TGTGCTAGTGGGACAGGGTGGGAAGGCTACACCTTC

D gene: TRBD2
J gene: TRBJ2-2
V gene: TRBV10-3
clone size: once
CDR3 protein: CAIRGGANTGELFF
CDR3 DNA: TGTGCCATCCGCGGGGGAGCGAACACCGGGGAGCTGTTTTTT

D gene: NA
J gene: TRBJ1-1
V gene: TRBV5-6
clone size: NA
CDR3 protein: CASSLNRGMNTEAFF
CDR3 DNA: TGTGCCAGCAGCTTGAACCGGGGGATGAACACTGAAGCTTTCTTT

D gene: NA
J gene: TRBJ2-3
V gene: TRBV6-5
clone size: NA
CDR3 protein: CASSLGLSSTDTQYF
CDR3 DNA: TGTGCCAGCAGCCTCGGATTATCTAGCACAGATACGCAGTATTTT

D gene: TRBD1
J gene: TRBJ1-2
V gene: TRBV2
clone size: NA
CDR3 protein: CASSEGMDRIYGYTF
CDR3 DNA: TGTGCCAGCAGTGAGGGAATGGACAGGATCTATGGCTACACCTTC

D gene: TRBD1
J gene: TRBJ1-1
V gene: TRBV6-6
clone size: NA
CDR3 protein: CASTGRDRGREAFF
CDR3 DNA: TGTGCCAGCACCGGCCGGGACAGGGGGCGTGAAGCTTTCTTT

D gene: NA
J gene: TRBJ1-1
V gene: TRBV7-2
clone size: NA
CDR3 protein: CASSRRSGERAFF
CDR3 DNA: TGTGCCAGCAGCCGCCGAAGCGGGGAACGAGCTTTCTTT

D gene: NA
J gene: TRBJ2-7
V gene: TRBV6-6
clone size: NA
CDR3 protein: CASSIISYEQYF
CDR3 DNA: TGTGCCAGTAGCATTATTTCCTACGAGCAGTACTTC

D gene: TRBD1
J gene: TRBJ2-7
V gene: TRBV7-2
clone size: few
CDR3 protein: CASSLTGTGAFSRYEQYF
CDR3 DNA: TGTGCCAGCAGCTTAACCGGGACAGGGGCGTTTTCGCGCTACGAGCAGTACTTC

D gene: TRBD2
J gene: TRBJ2-2
V gene: TRBV7-6
clone size: once
CDR3 protein: CASSLPGSSGGITGELFF
CDR3 DNA: TGTGCCAGCAGCTTACCAGGGTCTAGCGGGGGGATCACCGGGGAGCTGTTTTTT

D gene: NA
J gene: TRBJ1-2
V gene: TRBV19
clone size: few
CDR3 protein: CASSRDGNYGYTF
CDR3 DNA: TGTGCCAGTAGCCGGGACGGCAACTATGGCTACACCTTC

D gene: NA
J gene: TRBJ1-1
V gene: TRBV6-5
clone size: NA
CDR3 protein: CASSEHSRTEEAFF
CDR3 DNA: TGTGCCAGCAGTGAACACAGTAGGACAGAAGAAGCTTTCTTT

D gene: NA
J gene: TRBJ1-3
V gene: TRBV6-5
clone size: NA
CDR3 protein: CASSYSGGTKGNTIYF
CDR3 DNA: TGTGCCAGCAGTTACTCAGGAGGGACAAAAGGAAACACCATATATTTT

D gene: NA
J gene: TRBJ2-7
V gene: TRBV5-1
clone size: NA
CDR3 protein: CASSKLQGLDYEQYF
CDR3 DNA: TGCGCCAGCAGCAAGCTACAGGGTTTAGACTACGAGCAGTACTTC

D gene: NA
J gene: TRBJ2-7
V gene: TRBV9
clone size: once
CDR3 protein: CASSVGSPQSYEQYF
CDR3 DNA: TGTGCCAGCAGCGTAGGGAGCCCCCAATCCTACGAGCAGTACTTC

D gene: NA
J gene: TRBJ1-2
V gene: TRBV15
clone size: NA
CDR3 protein: CATSRAPSDYGYTF
CDR3 DNA: TGTGCCACCAGCAGAGCTCCCTCCGACTATGGCTACACCTTC

D gene: TRBD1
J gene: TRBJ2-7
V gene: TRBV5-1
clone size: NA
CDR3 protein: CASSQGQISYEQYF
CDR3 DNA: TGCGCCAGCAGCCAGGGACAGATTTCCTACGAGCAGTACTTC

D gene: NA
J gene: TRBJ2-5
V gene: TRBV5-1
clone size: once
CDR3 protein: CASSLAGTKQETQYF
CDR3 DNA: TGCGCCAGCAGCTTGGCCGGGACAAAACAAGAGACCCAGTACTTC

D gene: NA
J gene: TRBJ1-5
V gene: TRBV18
clone size: NA
CDR3 protein: CASSPQGHSNQPQHF
CDR3 DNA: TGTGCCAGCTCACCACAGGGCCATAGCAATCAGCCCCAGCATTTT

D gene: TRBD1
J gene: TRBJ2-7
V gene: TRBV5-8
clone size: NA
CDR3 protein: CASFTGGEQYF
CDR3 DNA: TGTGCCAGCTTTACAGGGGGCGAGCAGTACTTC